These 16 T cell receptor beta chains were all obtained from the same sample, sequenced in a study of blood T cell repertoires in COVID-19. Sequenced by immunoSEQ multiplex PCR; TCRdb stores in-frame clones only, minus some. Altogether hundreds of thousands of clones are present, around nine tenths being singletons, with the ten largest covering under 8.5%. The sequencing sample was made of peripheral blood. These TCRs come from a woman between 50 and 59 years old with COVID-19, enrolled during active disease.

The CDR3 loop reads CASSYTRDRSSPLHF. The DNA of the CDR3 is TGTGCCAGCAGTTATACCCGGGACAGAAGTTCACCCCTCCACTTT. This chain links TRBV2 with TRBJ1-6; 7 bases match TRBD1. CDR1 SNHLY and CDR2 FYNNEI come from the germline V gene. The CDR3 length is 15 residues. The junction had 10 bases not matched to a gene; V was cut back by 5 bases and J by 9 bases.

The CDR3 spells CASSASGLAADTQYF. DNA of the CDR3: TGTGCCAGCAGCGCATCGGGACTAGCGGCAGATACGCAGTATTTT. The chain combines TRBV9 with TRBJ2-3; 11 positions match TRBD2. The trim removed 3 bases at V and 4 bases at J, leaving 4 bases unmatched. This CDR3 is built from 15 residues. Per the germline V gene, CDR1 is SGDLS and CDR2 is YYNGEE. Together with reference TRBV9 and TRBJ2-3, the CDR3 gives the full variable domain: DSGVTQTPKHLITATGQRVTLRCSPRSGDLSVYWYQQSLDQGLQFLIQYYNGEERAKGNILERFSAQQFPDLHSELNLSSLELGDSALYFCASSASGLAADTQYFGPGTRLTVL.

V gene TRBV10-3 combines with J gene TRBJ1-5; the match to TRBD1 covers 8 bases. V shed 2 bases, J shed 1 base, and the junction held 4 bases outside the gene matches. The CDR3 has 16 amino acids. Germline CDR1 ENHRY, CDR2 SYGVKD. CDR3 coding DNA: TGTGCCATCAGTGAGAGGCAGGGGGCGAGCAATCAGCCCCAGCATTTT. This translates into CAISERQGASNQPQHF.

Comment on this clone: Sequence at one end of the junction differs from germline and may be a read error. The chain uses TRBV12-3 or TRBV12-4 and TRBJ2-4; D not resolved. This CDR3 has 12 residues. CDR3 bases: TGTGCCAGCAGTTTGTCCTCTGTACTATTAAACTTC. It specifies CASSLSSVLLNF.

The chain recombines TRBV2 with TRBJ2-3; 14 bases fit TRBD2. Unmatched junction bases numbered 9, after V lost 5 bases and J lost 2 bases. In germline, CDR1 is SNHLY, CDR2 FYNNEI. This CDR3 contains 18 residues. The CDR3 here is CASSPGLAGAIFTDTQYF. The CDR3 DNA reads TGTGCCAGCAGTCCGGGACTAGCGGGGGCGATATTCACAGATACGCAGTATTTT. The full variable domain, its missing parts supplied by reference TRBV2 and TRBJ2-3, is EPEVTQTPSHQVTQMGQEVILRCVPISNHLYFYWYRQILGQKVEFLVSFYNNEISEKSEIFDDQFSVERPDGSNFTLKIRSTKLEDSAMYFCASSPGLAGAIFTDTQYFGPGTRLTVL.

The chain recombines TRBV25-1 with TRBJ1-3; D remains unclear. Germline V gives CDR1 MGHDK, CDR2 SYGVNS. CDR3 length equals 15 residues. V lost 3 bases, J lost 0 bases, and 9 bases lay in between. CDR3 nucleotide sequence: TGTGCCAGCAGTGATTTCGGTACCTCTGGAAACACCATATATTTT. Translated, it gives CASSDFGTSGNTIYF.

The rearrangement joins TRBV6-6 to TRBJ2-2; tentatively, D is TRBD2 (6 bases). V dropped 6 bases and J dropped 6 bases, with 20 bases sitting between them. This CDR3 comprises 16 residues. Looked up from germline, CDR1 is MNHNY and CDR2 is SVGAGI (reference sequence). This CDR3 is CASRLGEGRFSGELFF. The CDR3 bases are TGTGCCAGCAGGTTGGGGGAAGGGAGGTTTTCCGGGGAGCTGTTTTTT.

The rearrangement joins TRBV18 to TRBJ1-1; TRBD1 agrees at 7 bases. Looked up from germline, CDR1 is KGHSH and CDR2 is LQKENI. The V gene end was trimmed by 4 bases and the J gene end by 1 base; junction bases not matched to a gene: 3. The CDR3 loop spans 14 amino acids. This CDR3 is CASSLGQPNTEAFF. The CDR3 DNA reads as TGTGCCAGCTCACTGGGACAGCCGAACACTGAAGCTTTCTTT.

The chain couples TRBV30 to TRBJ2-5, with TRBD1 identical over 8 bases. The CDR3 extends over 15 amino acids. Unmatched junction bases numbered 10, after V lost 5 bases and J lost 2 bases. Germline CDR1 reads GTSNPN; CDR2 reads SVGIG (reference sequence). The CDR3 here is CAWGQGLGLQETQYF. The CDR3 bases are TGTGCCTGGGGACAGGGATTGGGGCTTCAAGAGACCCAGTACTTC.

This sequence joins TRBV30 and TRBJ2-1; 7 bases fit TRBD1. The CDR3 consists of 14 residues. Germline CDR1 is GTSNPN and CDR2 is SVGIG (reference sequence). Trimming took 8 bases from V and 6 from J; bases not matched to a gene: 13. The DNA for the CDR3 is TGTGCCGCCCAGCCGGGCCACAGGGGCAATGAGCAGTTCTTC. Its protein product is CAAQPGHRGNEQFF.

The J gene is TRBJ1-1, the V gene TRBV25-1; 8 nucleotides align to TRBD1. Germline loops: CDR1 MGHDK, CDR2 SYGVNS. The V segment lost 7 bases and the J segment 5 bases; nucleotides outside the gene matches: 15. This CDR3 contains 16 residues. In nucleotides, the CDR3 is TGTGCCAGCACCCCGACAGGGGTCAGGGGGGGTACTGAAGCTTTCTTT. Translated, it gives CASTPTGVRGGTEAFF. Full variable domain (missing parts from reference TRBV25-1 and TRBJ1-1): EADIYQTPRYLVIGTGKKITLECSQTMGHDKMYWYQQDPGMELHLIHYSYGVNSTEKGDLSSESTVSRIRTEHFPLTLESARPSHTSQYLCASTPTGVRGGTEAFFGQGTRLTVV.

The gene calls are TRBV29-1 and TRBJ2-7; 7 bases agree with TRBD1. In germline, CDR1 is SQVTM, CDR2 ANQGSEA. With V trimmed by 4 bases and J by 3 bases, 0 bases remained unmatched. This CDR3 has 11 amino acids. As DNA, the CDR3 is TGCAGCGTTGGGGACAGCTACGAGCAGTACTTC. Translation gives CSVGDSYEQYF.

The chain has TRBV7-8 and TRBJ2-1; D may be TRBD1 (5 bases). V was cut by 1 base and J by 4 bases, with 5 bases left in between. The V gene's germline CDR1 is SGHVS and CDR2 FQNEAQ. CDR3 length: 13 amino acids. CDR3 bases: TGTGCCAGCAGCTTAGGACAGTACAATGAGCAGTTCTTC. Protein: CASSLGQYNEQFF.

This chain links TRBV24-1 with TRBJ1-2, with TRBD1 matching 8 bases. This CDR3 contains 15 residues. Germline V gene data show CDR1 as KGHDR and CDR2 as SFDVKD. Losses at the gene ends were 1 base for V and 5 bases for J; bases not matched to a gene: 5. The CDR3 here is CATSDLLQGGYGYTF. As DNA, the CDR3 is TGTGCCACCAGTGATTTATTACAGGGGGGTTATGGCTACACCTTC.

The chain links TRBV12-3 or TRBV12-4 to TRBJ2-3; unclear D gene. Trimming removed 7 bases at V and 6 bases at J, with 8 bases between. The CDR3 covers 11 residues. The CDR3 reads CASTYGDTQYF. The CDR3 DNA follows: TGTGCCAGCACCTACGGGGATACGCAGTATTTT.

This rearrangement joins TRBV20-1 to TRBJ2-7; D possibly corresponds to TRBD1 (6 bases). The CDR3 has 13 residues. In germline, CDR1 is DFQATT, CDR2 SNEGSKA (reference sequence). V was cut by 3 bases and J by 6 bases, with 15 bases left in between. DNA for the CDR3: TGCAGTGCTAGTCGACAGGCCCTTGGCGAGCAGTACTTC. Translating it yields CSASRQALGEQYF.